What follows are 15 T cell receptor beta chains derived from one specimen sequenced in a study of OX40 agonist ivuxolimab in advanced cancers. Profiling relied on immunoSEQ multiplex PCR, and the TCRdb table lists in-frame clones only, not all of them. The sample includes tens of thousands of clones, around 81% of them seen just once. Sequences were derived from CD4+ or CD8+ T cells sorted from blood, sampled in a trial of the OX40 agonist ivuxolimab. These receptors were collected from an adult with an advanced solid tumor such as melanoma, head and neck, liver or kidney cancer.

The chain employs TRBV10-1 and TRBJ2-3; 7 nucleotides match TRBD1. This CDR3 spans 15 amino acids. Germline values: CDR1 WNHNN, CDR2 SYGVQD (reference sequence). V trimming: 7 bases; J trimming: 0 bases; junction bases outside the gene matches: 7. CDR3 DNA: TGCGCCAGCACCCCCGGGACAGCCAGCACAGATACGCAGTATTTT. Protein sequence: CASTPGTASTDTQYF.

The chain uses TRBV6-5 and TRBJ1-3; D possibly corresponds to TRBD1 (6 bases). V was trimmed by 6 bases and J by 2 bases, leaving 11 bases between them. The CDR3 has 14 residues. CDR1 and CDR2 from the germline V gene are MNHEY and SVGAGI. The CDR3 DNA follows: TGTGCCAGCAGACGAGGGGGAACTGGAAACACCATATATTTT. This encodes CASRRGGTGNTIYF.

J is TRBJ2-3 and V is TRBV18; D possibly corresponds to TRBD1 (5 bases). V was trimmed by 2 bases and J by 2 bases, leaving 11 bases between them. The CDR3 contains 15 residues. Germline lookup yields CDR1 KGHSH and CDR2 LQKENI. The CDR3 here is CASSPNGAPTDTQYF. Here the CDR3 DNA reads TGTGCCAGCTCACCAAATGGGGCCCCCACAGATACGCAGTATTTT.

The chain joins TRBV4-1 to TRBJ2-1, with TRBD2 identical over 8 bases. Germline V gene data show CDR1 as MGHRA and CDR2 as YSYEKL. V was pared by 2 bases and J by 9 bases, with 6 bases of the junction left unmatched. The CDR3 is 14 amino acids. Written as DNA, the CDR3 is TGCGCCAGCAGCCAACGGGAGGGCCAGACTGAGCAGTTCTTC. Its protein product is CASSQREGQTEQFF.

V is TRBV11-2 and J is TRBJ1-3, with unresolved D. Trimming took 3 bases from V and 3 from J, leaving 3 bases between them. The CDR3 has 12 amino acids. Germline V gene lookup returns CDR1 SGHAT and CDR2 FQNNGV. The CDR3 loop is CASSFGGNTIYF. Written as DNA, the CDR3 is TGTGCCAGCAGCTTTGGTGGAAACACCATATATTTT.

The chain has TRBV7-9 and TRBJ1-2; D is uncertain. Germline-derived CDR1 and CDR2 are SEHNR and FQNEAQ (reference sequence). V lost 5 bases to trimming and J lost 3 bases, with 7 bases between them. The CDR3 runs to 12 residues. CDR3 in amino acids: CASSILYYGYTF. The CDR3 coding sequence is TGTGCCAGCAGCATCCTTTACTATGGCTACACCTTC.

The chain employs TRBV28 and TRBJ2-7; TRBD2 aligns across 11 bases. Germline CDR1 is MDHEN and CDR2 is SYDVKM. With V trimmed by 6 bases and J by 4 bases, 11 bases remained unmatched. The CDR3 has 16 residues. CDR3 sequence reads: CASSGDSGRAGYEQYF. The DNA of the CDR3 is TGTGCCAGCAGCGGGGATAGCGGGAGGGCCGGATACGAGCAGTACTTC.

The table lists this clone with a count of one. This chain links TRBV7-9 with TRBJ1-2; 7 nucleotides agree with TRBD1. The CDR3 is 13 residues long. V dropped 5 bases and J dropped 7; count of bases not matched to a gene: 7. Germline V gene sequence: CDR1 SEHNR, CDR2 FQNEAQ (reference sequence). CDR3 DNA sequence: TGTGCCAGCAGCCGTACAGGGGAGGTTGGCTACACCTTC. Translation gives CASSRTGEVGYTF.

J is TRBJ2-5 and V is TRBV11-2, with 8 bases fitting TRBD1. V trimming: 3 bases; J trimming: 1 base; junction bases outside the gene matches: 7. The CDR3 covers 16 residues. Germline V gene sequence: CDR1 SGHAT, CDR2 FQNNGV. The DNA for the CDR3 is TGTGCCAGCAGCTTGGTGCAGGGGGCCCTCCAAGAGACCCAGTACTTC. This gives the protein CASSLVQGALQETQYF.

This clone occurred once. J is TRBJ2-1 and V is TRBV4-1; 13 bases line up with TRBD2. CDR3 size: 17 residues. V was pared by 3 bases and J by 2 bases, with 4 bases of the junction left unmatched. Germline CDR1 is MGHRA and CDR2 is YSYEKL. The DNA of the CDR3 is TGCGCCAGCAGCCAGTCCGGGACTAGCGGGACCTACAATGAGCAGTTCTTC. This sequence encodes CASSQSGTSGTYNEQFF.

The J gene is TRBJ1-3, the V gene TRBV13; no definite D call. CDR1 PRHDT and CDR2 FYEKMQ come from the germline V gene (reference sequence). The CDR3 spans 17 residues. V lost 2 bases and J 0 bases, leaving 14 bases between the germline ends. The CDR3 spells CASSLRVGQSSGNTIYF. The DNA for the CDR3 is TGTGCCAGCAGCTTAAGAGTCGGGCAGAGCTCTGGAAACACCATATATTTT.

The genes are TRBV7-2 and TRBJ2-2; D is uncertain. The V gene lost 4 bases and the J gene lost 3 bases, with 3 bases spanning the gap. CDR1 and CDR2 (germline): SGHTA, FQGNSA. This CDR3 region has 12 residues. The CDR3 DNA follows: TGTGCCAGCAGCTCTTACACCGGGGAGCTGTTTTTT. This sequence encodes CASSSYTGELFF.

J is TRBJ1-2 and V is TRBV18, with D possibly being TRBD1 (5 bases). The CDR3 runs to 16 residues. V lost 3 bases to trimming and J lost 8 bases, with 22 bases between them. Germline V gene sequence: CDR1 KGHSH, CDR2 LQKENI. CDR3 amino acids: CASSPSPGAEGVGYTF. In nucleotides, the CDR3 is TGTGCCAGCTCACCCAGCCCTGGGGCCGAGGGAGTCGGCTACACCTTC.

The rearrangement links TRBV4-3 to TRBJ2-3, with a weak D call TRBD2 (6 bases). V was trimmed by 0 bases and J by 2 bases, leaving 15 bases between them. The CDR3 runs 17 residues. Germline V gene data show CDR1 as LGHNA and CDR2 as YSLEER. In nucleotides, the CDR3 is TGCGCCAGCAGCCAAGAAAGCGGAGCGGGTCACACAGATACGCAGTATTTT. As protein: CASSQESGAGHTDTQYF.

The chain's CDR3 is CASSQPGTVYEQYF. The CDR3 nucleotides read TGCGCCAGCAGCCAACCCGGGACAGTATACGAGCAGTACTTC. The chain has TRBV4-1 and TRBJ2-7; 7 bases align to TRBD1. CDR1 and CDR2 (germline): MGHRA, YSYEKL. V dropped 2 bases and J dropped 4; count of bases not matched to a gene: 5. This CDR3 spans 14 amino acids.